The clone carrying this T cell receptor (beta chain) turned up a few times. Its antigen is as yet unknown. Trimming took 10 bases from V and 0 from J, leaving 5 bases between them. The CDR3 totals 11 residues. Germline V CDR1 and CDR2: WSHSY, SAAADI. The source of the sample is a study of T cell repertoires in cytomegalovirus infection. At the level of the study: CMV epitopes used comprised recently identified HLA-C-restricted ones and well-studied HLA-B-restricted ones. In public TCR beta signatures, there were indications of both CMV infection and matching HLA type.

TCRdb analysed the reads with MiXCR anew, one entry per CDR3 protein. The sample has some 320,000 distinct CDR3 sequences; about 27% are singletons. Study outcomes and limitations: Accumulated public TCR beta family frequency recognized individuals carrying CMV together with the relevant HLA. The ex vivo response showed dominance by HLA-C-restricted CMV-specific TCR beta clonotypes.

The V gene is TRBV10-2, the J gene TRBJ2-3, with D hard to call. Sequencing used cultured PBMCs, obtained from culture after CMV antigen stimulation. This clonotype was sampled from a human donor in good health (CMV status not recorded). Some clones in this sample may be carry-over from other donors' samples. CDR3 sequence reads: CATFSTDTQYF. The CDR3 DNA sequence: TGCGCCACTTTTAGCACAGATACGCAGTATTTT.